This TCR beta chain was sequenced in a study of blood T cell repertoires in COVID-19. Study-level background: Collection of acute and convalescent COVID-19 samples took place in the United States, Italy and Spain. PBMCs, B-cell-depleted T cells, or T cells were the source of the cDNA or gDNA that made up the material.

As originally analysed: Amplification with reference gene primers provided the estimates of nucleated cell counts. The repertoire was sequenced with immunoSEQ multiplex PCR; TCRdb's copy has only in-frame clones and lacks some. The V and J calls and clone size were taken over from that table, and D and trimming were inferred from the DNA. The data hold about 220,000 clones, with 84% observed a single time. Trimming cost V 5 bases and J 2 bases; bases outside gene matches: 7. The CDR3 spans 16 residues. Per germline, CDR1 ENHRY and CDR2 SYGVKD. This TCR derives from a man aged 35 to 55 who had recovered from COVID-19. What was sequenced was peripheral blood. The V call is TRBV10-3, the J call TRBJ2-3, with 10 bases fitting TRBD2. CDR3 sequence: CAISTTSGEYTDTQYF. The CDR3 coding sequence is TGTGCCATCAGTACCACTAGCGGGGAATACACAGATACGCAGTATTTT.